The text below deals with one T cell receptor (beta chain). The entry originates in a study of blood T cell repertoires in COVID-19. About the study: COVID-19 samples collected from the United States, Italy and Spain covered acute and convalescent phases. PBMCs, B-cell-depleted T cells, or T cells were the source of the cDNA or gDNA that made up the material.

The CDR3 totals 15 residues. V lost 1 base to trimming and J lost 0 bases, with 8 bases between them. Germline values: CDR1 SGDLS, CDR2 YYNGEE. Authors' analysis steps: The authors estimated nucleated cell counts from reference gene primer amplification. Profiling relied on immunoSEQ multiplex PCR, and the TCRdb table lists in-frame clones only, not all of them. For V, J and clone size, that table is used; D and trimming come from the DNA. Of fewer than 300,000 clones listed, more than 75% are singletons. Enrollment of patients from Seattle took place during active infection, with longitudinal follow-up.

The sequenced sample consisted of peripheral blood. This sequence was found in a man between 45 and 60 years old with COVID-19, enrolled during active disease. The chain has TRBV9 and TRBJ1-3; D is undetermined. The CDR3 protein is CASSVREDSGNTIYF. The CDR3 DNA sequence: TGTGCCAGCAGCGTACGAGAGGACTCTGGAAACACCATATATTTT.